These 23 T cell receptor beta chains were all obtained from the same sample, sequenced in a study of T cells in women clearing cervical HPV infection (dated by TCRdb to the late 2010s). Receptors were amplified or captured by the immunoSEQ multiplex PCR assay. TCRdb took this table from immuneACCESS and kept in-frame rearrangements with V and J called. Such tables lack part of the clones; where checked against another copy, unresolved V genes explain under half of the gap, and the rest is unexplained. The table for this sample shows about 26,000 clones. The top ten clones comprise around 10% of the sample. Sequencing used blood buffy coat. The source of these receptors is a woman between 18 and 70 years old with a cervical HPV16 infection that either progressed to CIN3+ or cleared (not recorded which).

Regarding this clone: The observed sequence ends 3 residues before the CDR3 terminus, with the missing tail filled in from the germline J gene. This chain joins TRBV7-2 and TRBJ1-2, with TRBD1 matching over 12 bases. The CDR3 is 15 amino acids. CDR1 SGHTA and CDR2 FQGNSA come from the germline V gene. CDR3 DNA (partial): TGTGCCAGCAGCGCGCCAGGGACAGGGGGCCGGGGC. This sequence encodes CASSAPGTGGRG. From start to end, the CDR3 is CASSAPGTGGRGYTF.

For this clone: Coverage ceases 3 residues before the CDR3 finishes, and the germline J gene fills in the end. The chain has TRBV30 and TRBJ2-2; D may be TRBD1 (5 bases). The germline gives CDR1 GTSNPN, CDR2 SVGIG (reference sequence). The length of the CDR3 is 15 residues. Here the CDR3 reads CAWSPDSSTNEKLFF. CDR3 DNA, as far as it was read: TGTGCCTGGAGTCCTGACAGCTCAACTAATGAAAAG. Filled out from reference TRBV30 and TRBJ2-2, the complete variable domain reads SQTIHQWPATLVQPVGSPLSLECTVEGTSNPNLYWYRQAAGRGLQLLFYSVGIGQISSEVPQNLSASRPQDRQFILSSKKLLLSDSGFYLCAWSPDSSTNEKLFFGEGSRLTVL.

Regarding this clone: Read coverage stops 3 residues before the CDR3 terminus; the germline J gene supplies the remainder. V usage is TRBV6-2 or TRBV6-3 and J usage is TRBJ1-2; 7 positions agree with TRBD1. The CDR3 loop spans 14 amino acids. Germline CDR1 and CDR2: MNHEY and SVGEGT. V was clipped by 10 bases and J by 0 bases; unmatched bases: 8. CDR3 sequence: CATRQGESNYGYTF. The sequenced part of the CDR3 DNA is TGTGCCACCAGACAGGGCGAATCTAACTATGGC.

As to this clone: The read terminates 3 residues before the CDR3 end, so the remaining end is supplied by the germline J gene. J is TRBJ2-6 and V is TRBV10-2, with 7 nucleotides matching TRBD2. Germline lookup yields CDR1 WSHSY and CDR2 SAAADI. The CDR3 consists of 15 residues. V trimming: 4 bases; J trimming: 0 bases; junction bases outside the gene matches: 0. The sequenced part of the CDR3 DNA is TGCGCCAGCAGTGGGGGGGGCTCTGGGGCCAACGTC. This codes for CASSGGGSGANV. The entire CDR3 reads CASSGGGSGANVLTF.

Regarding this clone: The read halts 3 residues ahead of the CDR3 end, with the missing end drawn from the germline J gene. The chain uses TRBV7-9 and TRBJ2-1; TRBD2 agrees at 13 bases. In germline, CDR1 is SEHNR, CDR2 FQNEAQ (reference sequence). The CDR3 is made up of 15 amino acids. J lost 4 bases, V lost 4 bases, and 1 base had no gene match. The CDR3 is CASSSGLAGYNEQFF. CDR3 DNA (partial): TGTGCCAGCAGCTCGGGACTAGCGGGATACAATGAG.

To note about this clone: The read gets to within 3 residues of the CDR3 end, and the germline J gene fills in the rest. V and J are TRBV5-4 and TRBJ2-5; the D gene is possibly TRBD2 (6 bases). This CDR3 is 15 amino acids long. V was shortened by 1 base and J by 2 bases, with 12 bases between the two germline ends. Per the germline V gene, CDR1 is SGHNT and CDR2 is YYREEE (reference sequence). The CDR3 bases that were read are TGTGCCAGCAGCTTGAGCAGCGGGCCTCAAGAGACC. It codes for CASSLSSGPQET. In full, the CDR3 reads CASSLSSGPQETQYF.

As for this clone: The sequence runs out 3 residues before the end of the CDR3; the remainder is reconstructed from the germline J gene. The V gene is TRBV7-9, the J gene TRBJ2-7, with a tentative D call TRBD2 (6 bases). The CDR3 is made up of 14 amino acids. The germline V gene encodes CDR1 SEHNR and CDR2 FQNEAQ (reference sequence). Trimming stripped 1 base from V and 4 bases from J, with 11 bases between. Partial CDR3 DNA: TGTGCCAGCAGCTTAGACGGCCGGGGGTACGAG. This translates into CASSLDGRGYE. The full-length CDR3 reads as CASSLDGRGYEQYF. Variable domain in full (rest from reference TRBV7-9 and TRBJ2-7): DTGVSQNPRHKITKRGQNVTFRCDPISEHNRLYWYRQTLGQGPEFLTYFQNEAQLEKSRLLSDRFSAERPKGSFSTLEIQRTEQGDSAMYLCASSLDGRGYEQYFGPGTRLTVT.

Points on this clone: The read is 3 residues too short to cover the CDR3 end, so that end is filled in from the germline J gene. V and J are TRBV7-8 and TRBJ2-2; 7 bases map to TRBD2. The J segment lost 1 base and the V segment lost 5 bases, leaving 4 bases of the junction unmatched. Germline loops: CDR1 SGHVS, CDR2 FQNEAQ. The CDR3 covers 15 residues. Incomplete CDR3 DNA: TGTGCCAGCAGCGCACTAGCGAGGAACACCGGGGAG. Amino acid sequence: CASSALARNTGE. The full-length CDR3 reads as CASSALARNTGELFF.

Comments on this clone: The DNA ends 3 residues before the CDR3 does, and the rest of the CDR3 is filled in from the germline J gene. This rearrangement joins TRBV20-1 to TRBJ2-7; TRBD2 aligns across 8 bases. The germline CDR1 and CDR2 sequences are DFQATT and SNEGSKA (reference sequence). The trim removed 0 bases at V and 5 bases at J, leaving 9 bases unmatched. There are 15 residues in the CDR3. The CDR3 DNA, read in part, is TGCAGTGCTAGAGATTCGGGGGGGCCGAAAAACGAG. It yields the protein CSARDSGGPKNE. The full CDR3 protein reads CSARDSGGPKNEQYF.

Points on this clone: The sequence runs out 3 residues before the end of the CDR3; the remainder is reconstructed from the germline J gene. The rearrangement uses TRBV5-3 and TRBJ1-1, with D possibly TRBD1 on 5 matching bases. TRBV5-3 is sorted into the ORF group, with uncertain function. This CDR3 has 16 amino acids. The V gene lost 3 bases and the J gene lost 1 base, with 16 bases spanning the gap. Incomplete CDR3 DNA: TGTGCCAGAAGCTCCTTGGGGGGACCAAGGAACACTGAA. This codes for CARSSLGGPRNTE. The full CDR3 protein reads CARSSLGGPRNTEAFF.

Of note for this clone: The read falls 3 residues short of the CDR3 end, and the missing part is taken from the germline J gene. This rearrangement joins TRBV20-1 to TRBJ2-3, with D possibly matching TRBD2 (6 bases). Germline assignment: CDR1 DFQATT and CDR2 SNEGSKA (reference sequence). This CDR3 region has 13 residues. CDR3 bases read: TGCAGTGCTCAGGTGGGGACTCCCGAGACG. It translates to CSAQVGTPET. The entire CDR3 protein is CSAQVGTPETQYF.

A word on this clone: The DNA ends 3 residues before the CDR3 does, and the rest of the CDR3 is filled in from the germline J gene. This chain joins TRBV7-2 and TRBJ2-2; 14 nucleotides line up with TRBD2. V gave up 5 bases and J gave up 7 bases; unmatched junction bases: 3. Per the germline V gene, CDR1 is SGHTA and CDR2 is FQGNSA. The CDR3 runs 15 residues. The CDR3 bases that were read are TGTGCCAGCAGCCGGGGACTAGCGGGAGACGGGGAG. Protein product: CASSRGLAGDGE. The whole CDR3 region reads CASSRGLAGDGELFF. Complete variable domain (other parts from reference TRBV7-2 and TRBJ2-2): GAGVSQSPSNKVTEKGKDVELRCDPISGHTALYWYRQSLGQGLEFLIYFQGNSAPDKSGLPSDRFSAERTGGSVSTLTIQRTQQEDSAVYLCASSRGLAGDGELFFGEGSRLTVL.

To note about this clone: The read halts 3 residues ahead of the CDR3 end, with the missing end drawn from the germline J gene. The rearrangement uses TRBV11-2 and TRBJ1-6; TRBD1 matches at 7 bases. CDR3 length: 14 amino acids. Germline V gene lookup returns CDR1 SGHAT and CDR2 FQNNGV. The V and J ends lost 5 bases and 9 bases, in that order; junction bases with no gene match: 7. CDR3 sequence: CASSKTGRGSPLHF. The sequenced part of the CDR3 DNA is TGTGCCAGCAGCAAGACAGGGAGGGGTTCACCC.

Note on this clone: The read is 3 residues too short to cover the CDR3 end, so that end is filled in from the germline J gene. The genes are TRBV29-1 and TRBJ2-2; unclear D gene. The CDR3 has 11 residues. Germline assignment: CDR1 SQVTM and CDR2 ANQGSEA. Between the trimmed V and J ends, which lost 5 bases and 2 bases, there was a span of 3 bases. CDR3: CSVHNTGELFF. CDR3 bases read: TGCAGCGTTCATAACACCGGGGAG.

Details on this clone: The read gets to within 3 residues of the CDR3 end, and the germline J gene fills in the rest. The chain links TRBV13 to TRBJ2-2; TRBD2 matches 10 bases. This CDR3 has 18 residues. The J segment lost 5 bases and the V segment lost 4 bases, leaving 13 bases of the junction unmatched. CDR1 and CDR2 (germline): PRHDT, FYEKMQ (reference sequence). The DNA read from the CDR3 is TGTGCCAGCAGCTGGGAACTAGCGGGATCCACGGGGACCGGGGAG. It codes for CASSWELAGSTGTGE. The full CDR3 protein reads CASSWELAGSTGTGELFF.

With respect to this clone: The sequenced fragment ends 3 residues before the CDR3 boundary, so the rest is inferred from the germline J gene. The chain combines TRBV11-1 with TRBJ1-5; D unresolved. Trimming removed 1 base from V and 9 bases from J, with 10 bases in between. The CDR3 is 13 amino acids. Germline V gene sequence: CDR1 SGHAT, CDR2 FQDESV (reference sequence). This chain's CDR3 is CASSLDTDRPQHF. The CDR3 DNA, read in part, is TGTGCCAGCAGCTTAGATACAGATCGGCCC.

Worth noting for this clone: The observed sequence ends 3 residues before the CDR3 terminus, with the missing tail filled in from the germline J gene. Additional DNA sequences in this sample encode the identical CDR3. The genes are TRBV2 and TRBJ1-3; 8 positions match TRBD1. Trimming took 6 bases from V and 4 from J; bases not matched to a gene: 8. Germline CDR1 is SNHLY and CDR2 is FYNNEI. The CDR3 contains 15 residues. CDR3 residues: CASRESTGDGNTIYF. The DNA read from the CDR3 is TGTGCCAGCAGGGAATCGACAGGGGACGGAAACACC. Full variable domain (missing parts from reference TRBV2 and TRBJ1-3): EPEVTQTPSHQVTQMGQEVILRCVPISNHLYFYWYRQILGQKVEFLVSFYNNEISEKSEIFDDQFSVERPDGSNFTLKIRSTKLEDSAMYFCASRESTGDGNTIYFGEGSWLTVV.

Of note for this clone: The read halts 3 residues ahead of the CDR3 end, with the missing end drawn from the germline J gene. The chain is built from TRBV18 and TRBJ1-1, with 8 positions matching TRBD1. In germline, CDR1 is KGHSH, CDR2 LQKENI. This CDR3 comprises 15 residues. Germline trimming cut 6 bases from V and 1 base from J; bases unmatched to any gene: 7. The CDR3 protein is CASSNLGQGNTEAFF. CDR3 DNA, as far as it was read: TGTGCCAGCTCCAACCTCGGACAGGGGAACACTGAA.

Comment on this clone: The CDR3 extends 3 residues past the end of the read, so its final part is completed from the germline J gene. This chain links TRBV6-1 with TRBJ2-7, with TRBD1 identical over 10 bases. Germline CDR1 and CDR2: MNHNS and SASEGT. The trim removed 4 bases at V and 2 bases at J, leaving 5 bases unmatched. The CDR3 contains 15 residues. The CDR3 loop is CASSASTGGAYEQYF. Partial CDR3 DNA: TGTGCCAGCAGTGCCTCGACAGGGGGCGCCTACGAG.

Comments on this clone: The missing CDR3 end, 3 residues past where the read stops, is filled in from the germline J gene. V usage is TRBV19 and J usage is TRBJ1-6, with 8 bases lining up with TRBD1. This CDR3 comprises 14 residues. In germline, CDR1 is LNHDA, CDR2 SQIVND (reference sequence). Trimming cost V 2 bases and J 7 bases; bases outside gene matches: 1. CDR3 DNA (partial): TGTGCCAGTAGTATACGACAGGGGAATTCACCC. Its protein product is CASSIRQGNSP. The complete CDR3 reads CASSIRQGNSPLHF.

On this clone: Coverage ceases 3 residues before the CDR3 finishes, and the germline J gene fills in the end. This chain links TRBV5-1 with TRBJ2-3; TRBD2 aligns across 9 bases. Looked up from germline, CDR1 is SGHRS and CDR2 is YFSETQ. The CDR3 spans 15 residues. The V gene end was trimmed by 2 bases and the J gene end by 6 bases; junction bases not matched to a gene: 7. The sequenced part of the CDR3 DNA is TGCGCCAGCAGCTTTAGCGGGGGCTCAGGGGATACG. Translated: CASSFSGGSGDT. The entire CDR3 protein reads CASSFSGGSGDTQYF.

A note on this clone: Additional DNA sequences in this sample encode the identical CDR3. CDR3 bases read: TGCAGCGTTGAAGGGACATTCTCTGGAAACACC. It is translated as CSVEGTFSGNT. The whole CDR3 is CSVEGTFSGNTIYF. The chain links TRBV29-1 to TRBJ1-3; TRBD1 might be the D (5 bases). The read finishes 3 residues shy of the CDR3 end, and the germline J gene is used to complete it. The germline gives CDR1 SQVTM, CDR2 ANQGSEA. The V gene lost 1 base and the J gene lost 0 bases, with 7 bases spanning the gap. There are 14 residues in the CDR3.

Details on this clone: Read coverage stops 3 residues before the CDR3 terminus; the germline J gene supplies the remainder. V and J are TRBV7-8 and TRBJ2-3; 7 bases align to TRBD2. J gave up 4 bases and V 10 bases, and 8 bases lay outside the gene matches. The CDR3 has 13 amino acids. CDR1 is SGHVS, CDR2 FQNEAQ, per germline. The CDR3 reads CAIRGGGADTQYF. The sequenced CDR3 bases are TGTGCCATCCGCGGCGGGGGAGCAGATACG.